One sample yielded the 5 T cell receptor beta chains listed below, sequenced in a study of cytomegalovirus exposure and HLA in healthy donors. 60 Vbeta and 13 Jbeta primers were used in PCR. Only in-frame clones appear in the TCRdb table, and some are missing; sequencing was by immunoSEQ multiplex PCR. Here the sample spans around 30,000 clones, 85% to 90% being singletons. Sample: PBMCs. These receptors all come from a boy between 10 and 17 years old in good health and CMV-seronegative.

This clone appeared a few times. This CDR3 reads CASSETSGGATDTQYF. DNA of the CDR3: TGTGCCAGCAGTGAGACTAGCGGGGGGGCCACAGATACGCAGTATTTT. The chain uses TRBV6-4 and TRBJ2-3; 14 bases match TRBD2. V was pared by 3 bases and J by 2 bases, with 1 base of the junction left unmatched. The CDR3 loop spans 16 amino acids. Germline V CDR1 and CDR2: MRHNA, SNTAGT.

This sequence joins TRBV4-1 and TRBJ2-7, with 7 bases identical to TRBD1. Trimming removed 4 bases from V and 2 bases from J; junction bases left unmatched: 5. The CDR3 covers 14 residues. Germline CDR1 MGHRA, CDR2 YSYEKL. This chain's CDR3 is CASSPGTVAYEQYF. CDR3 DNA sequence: TGCGCCAGCAGCCCGGGGACAGTCGCCTACGAGCAGTACTTC.

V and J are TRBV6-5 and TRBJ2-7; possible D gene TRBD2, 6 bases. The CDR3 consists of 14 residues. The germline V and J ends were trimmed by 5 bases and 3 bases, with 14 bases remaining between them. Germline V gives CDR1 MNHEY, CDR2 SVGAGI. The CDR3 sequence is CASSPRRRDYEQYF. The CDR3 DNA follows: TGTGCCAGCAGTCCCCGGCGGAGGGACTACGAGCAGTACTTC.

The CDR3 DNA follows: TGTGCCAGCAGCCGACTCGGCGATCAGCCCCAGCATTTT. It codes for CASSRLGDQPQHF. This chain links TRBV9 with TRBJ1-5, with unresolved D. Trimming took off 4 bases at V and 5 bases at J, with 10 bases between the two ends. Germline V CDR1 and CDR2: SGDLS, YYNGEE. The CDR3 runs 13 residues.

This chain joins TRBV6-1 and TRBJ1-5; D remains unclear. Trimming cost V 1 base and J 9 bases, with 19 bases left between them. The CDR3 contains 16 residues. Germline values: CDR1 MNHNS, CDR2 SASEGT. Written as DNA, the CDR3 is TGTGCCAGCAGTGAAGTTCACCGCGGTGGGCGGGCGCCCCAGCATTTT. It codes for CASSEVHRGGRAPQHF.